This TCR beta chain was identified in a study of sequential checkpoint blockade in melanoma. As for the study in general: First-line arms were nivolumab then ipilimumab, or the reverse, randomized 1:1. After both sequences, patients received maintenance nivolumab.

Germline CDR1 LGHNA, CDR2 YSLEER. Trimming took off 1 base at V and 0 bases at J, with 9 bases between the two ends. The CDR3 is made up of 16 amino acids. A few counts support this clone. Treatment given: randomized to nivolumab then ipilimumab (arm A) or the reverse (arm B). Patients had received no earlier DNA-damaging chemotherapy. Live CD3+CD8+ CD19− CD56− cells were sorted from PBMCs. TCRdb's copy holds only in-frame clones and misses some; the assay was immunoSEQ multiplex PCR. The table records 20,000 to 25,000 clones, roughly four fifths of them present only once. The material sequenced was CD8+ T cells sorted from blood (inferred from file names), taken from a patient given nivolumab and ipilimumab in sequence. The V and J genes are TRBV4-3 and TRBJ1-4, with D perhaps matching TRBD1 (6 bases). The origin of this receptor is a human donor with melanoma. The CDR3 is CASSQARGTTNEKLFF. The CDR3 coding sequence is TGCGCCAGCAGCCAAGCCAGGGGAACAACTAATGAAAAACTGTTTTTT.